The 27 T cell receptor beta chains presented below share a single source sample, sequenced in a study of human T cells and chemical hapten exposure. Specified time point: patch test 2, 6 weeks after DPC sensitization. The sample's treatment: therapeutic diphenylcyclopropenone sensitization with weekly scalp DPC. TCRdb re-derived calls from the RACE reads in MiXCR, one entry per CDR3 protein. The sample consists of 350,000 to 400,000 distinct CDR3 sequences, about 6% of them appearing once. This sample comprised whole blood, obtained in connection with sensitization to the hapten diphenylcyclopropenone (DPC). Receptors originate from a woman aged 18 to 35 with alopecia areata. Some clones in this sample may be carry-over from other donors' samples.

Many counts were recorded for this clonotype. The chain recombines TRBV5-6 with TRBJ1-1; D unresolved. The germline V gene encodes CDR1 SGHDT and CDR2 YYEEEE. There are 14 residues in the CDR3. The V and J ends lost 1 base and 6 bases respectively, with 13 bases between them. The CDR3 protein is CASSLYQARAEAFF. DNA for the CDR3: TGTGCCAGCAGCTTGTATCAGGCGAGGGCTGAAGCTTTCTTT.

The J gene is TRBJ1-1, the V gene TRBV7-8, with 7 bases matching TRBD1. Germline CDR1 and CDR2: SGHVS and FQNEAQ. Losses at the gene ends were 5 bases for V and 9 bases for J; bases not matched to a gene: 9. The CDR3 loop spans 13 amino acids. CDR3 loop: CASSPDRANKAFF. CDR3 DNA sequence: TGTGCCAGCAGCCCCGACAGGGCGAATAAAGCTTTCTTT.

The chain employs TRBV20-1 and TRBJ1-1; D is uncertain. This CDR3 contains 11 residues. CDR1 is DFQATT and CDR2 is SNEGSKA in the germline V gene (reference sequence). Trimming removed 3 bases from V and 6 bases from J, with 8 bases in between. The chain's CDR3 is CSAREVSEAFF. CDR3 nucleotide sequence: TGCAGTGCTAGGGAGGTATCTGAAGCTTTCTTT.

This rearrangement joins TRBV7-2 to TRBJ1-3; a weak D match, TRBD1 (5 bases). Germline loops: CDR1 SGHTA, CDR2 FQGNSA. This CDR3 comprises 15 residues. The germline V and J ends were trimmed by 5 bases and 4 bases, with 15 bases remaining between them. As DNA, the CDR3 is TGTGCCAGCAGCAAACCGGGACCGGCGGGAAACACCATATATTTT. Translation gives CASSKPGPAGNTIYF.

V is TRBV7-8 and J is TRBJ2-5, with D perhaps TRBD2 (7 bases). V was clipped by 5 bases and J by 5 bases, with 15 bases between them. Looked up from germline, CDR1 is SGHVS and CDR2 is FQNEAQ. The CDR3 is 14 residues long. The CDR3 region is CASSTGGPVETQYF. CDR3 sequence (DNA): TGTGCCAGCAGCACCGGGGGGCCCGTGGAGACCCAGTACTTC.

This clonotype was observed at least ten times. V is TRBV12-3 or TRBV12-4 and J is TRBJ1-1; D is undetermined. The CDR3 is 12 residues long. Trimming stripped 8 bases from V and 8 bases from J, with 15 bases between. CDR3 sequence reads: CASGPGLSEAFF. CDR3 nucleotide sequence: TGTGCCAGCGGGCCCGGGCTATCAGAAGCTTTCTTT.

This clonotype was counted ten times or more. V usage is TRBV2 and J usage is TRBJ2-7; 7 bases are shared with TRBD2. Trimming at V came to 0 bases and at J to 0 bases, leaving 8 bases not matched to a gene. The CDR3 consists of 17 residues. Germline-derived CDR1 and CDR2 are SNHLY and FYNNEI. The CDR3: CASSEAGLWGDSYEQYF. The CDR3 nucleotides are TGTGCCAGCAGTGAAGCGGGACTATGGGGCGACTCCTACGAGCAGTACTTC.

This clonotype was picked up a small number of times. The chain joins TRBV6-6 to TRBJ2-1; 9 bases match TRBD1. The trim removed 5 bases at V and 0 bases at J, leaving 5 bases unmatched. The germline CDR1 and CDR2 sequences are MNHNY and SVGAGI (reference sequence). The CDR3 length is 16 residues. The CDR3 protein is CASSPRQGGSYNEQFF. The CDR3 DNA follows: TGTGCCAGCAGTCCCCGACAGGGGGGCTCCTACAATGAGCAGTTCTTC.

In its sample, this clonotype was seen many times. The chain uses TRBV12-5 and TRBJ1-2; D might be TRBD1 (5 bases). CDR1 is LGHNT and CDR2 is FRNRAP in the germline V gene. The CDR3 has 13 residues. The V end lost 2 bases, the J end lost 8 bases, and 12 bases lay between the germline ends. The CDR3 coding sequence is TGTGCTAGTGGTTTGCTTTCGGGGCTCGGCTACACCTTC. Translation gives CASGLLSGLGYTF.

The gene calls are TRBV4-3 and TRBJ2-7, with 7 bases aligning to TRBD2. The CDR3 runs 15 residues. Trimming cost V 2 bases and J 2 bases; bases outside gene matches: 6. Germline CDR1 reads LGHNA; CDR2 reads YSLEER. The CDR3 bases are TGCGCCAGCAGCCAACGGCGGGGGTATGCCTACGAGCAGTACTTC. Protein product: CASSQRRGYAYEQYF.

The V gene is TRBV6-1, the J gene TRBJ2-4; D remains unclear. Germline V CDR1 and CDR2: MNHNS, SASEGT. This CDR3 region has 17 residues. The V end was cut by 4 bases, the J end by 0 bases, with 16 bases between. DNA for the CDR3: TGTGCCAGCAGTGTACCCATGTCCCAAATAGCCAAAAACATTCAGTACTTC. Amino acids: CASSVPMSQIAKNIQYF.

This clonotype showed up many times. This chain connects TRBV6-5 to TRBJ1-3; D perhaps matches TRBD1 (5 bases). Germline V gives CDR1 MNHEY, CDR2 SVGAGI. V was clipped by 2 bases and J by 2 bases, with 10 bases between them. The CDR3 consists of 15 residues. The CDR3 coding sequence is TGTGCCAGCAGTTACGGGGCAGGGCCTGGAAACACCATATATTTT. It encodes CASSYGAGPGNTIYF.

This clonotype occurred a few times. The genes are TRBV7-8 and TRBJ1-4; 9 bases are shared with TRBD1. The V gene's germline CDR1 is SGHVS and CDR2 FQNEAQ. V shed 3 bases, J shed 10 bases, and the junction held 6 bases outside the gene matches. The CDR3 sequence is 14 residues long. This chain's CDR3 is CASSLGQGYGKLFF. The DNA for the CDR3 is TGTGCCAGCAGCTTGGGACAGGGTTACGGAAAACTGTTTTTT.

There are a few counts of this clonotype. This chain links TRBV27 with TRBJ2-7, with 9 bases identical to TRBD2. The CDR3 has 16 amino acids. Per the germline V gene, CDR1 is MNHEY and CDR2 is SMNVEV (reference sequence). The ends lost 2 bases at V and 3 bases at J; junction bases unmatched: 8. This CDR3 reads CASSLRTGLAHYEQYF. Written as DNA, the CDR3 is TGTGCCAGCAGTTTAAGGACGGGACTAGCTCACTACGAGCAGTACTTC.

This clonotype was found a few times. The V gene is TRBV19, the J gene TRBJ2-5; tentatively, D is TRBD2 (6 bases). V dropped 4 bases and J dropped 3 bases, with 9 bases sitting between them. The CDR3 has 13 amino acids. Germline V gene sequence: CDR1 LNHDA, CDR2 SQIVND (reference sequence). CDR3 nucleotides: TGTGCCAGTAGTACCTGGGGGGAAGAGACCCAGTACTTC. It yields the protein CASSTWGEETQYF.

The V gene is TRBV4-2, the J gene TRBJ2-7, with D uncertain. The germline V and J ends were trimmed by 0 bases and 9 bases, with 9 bases remaining between them. The CDR3 spans 12 residues. The germline V gene has CDR1 LGHNA and CDR2 YNFKEQ. The CDR3 DNA is TGTGCCAGCAGCCAAGACGTGAAACCGCAGTACTTC. Translated, it gives CASSQDVKPQYF.

This clonotype was observed at least ten times. The chain uses TRBV10-3 and TRBJ1-5, with unresolved D. Trimming pared 0 bases from V and 0 bases from J, leaving 12 bases between. Germline V gives CDR1 ENHRY, CDR2 SYGVKD. The CDR3 loop spans 17 amino acids. The CDR3 bases are TGTGCCATCAGTGAGTCTAGCCGGAGCTATAGCAATCAGCCCCAGCATTTT. Its translation: CAISESSRSYSNQPQHF.

This clonotype was observed at least ten times. The chain joins TRBV12-3 or TRBV12-4 to TRBJ1-5; TRBD1 might be the D (5 bases). The CDR3 totals 15 residues. V was shortened by 1 base and J by 1 base, with 8 bases between the two germline ends. CDR3 in amino acids: CASSLGWGSNQPQHF. The CDR3 bases are TGTGCCAGCAGTTTAGGCTGGGGGAGCAATCAGCCCCAGCATTTT.

Points on this clonotype: Given a much more abundant clone one base away, this may be a read error. V usage is TRBV4-3 and J usage is TRBJ1-6; a weak D match, TRBD1 (6 bases). Germline V gene lookup returns CDR1 LGHNA and CDR2 YSLEER. This CDR3 is 17 amino acids long. CDR3 region: CASSQDLTGSYNSPPHF. For the CDR3, the DNA is TGCGCCAGCAGCCAAGACCTAACAGGGTCCTATAATTCACCCCCCCACTTT.

This clonotype has ten or more counts. V and J are TRBV6-2 or TRBV6-3 and TRBJ1-1; D gene unclear. CDR3 length: 19 amino acids. The germline CDR1 and CDR2 sequences are MNHEY and SVGEGT. V was shortened by 1 base and J by 0 bases, with 21 bases between the two germline ends. CDR3 nucleotide sequence: TGTGCCAGCAGTTACTTTGGACGGAAGGTCTATGGGGTGAACACTGAAGCTTTCTTT. It is translated as CASSYFGRKVYGVNTEAFF.

The J gene is TRBJ1-1, the V gene TRBV6-6; a possible D gene is TRBD1 (5 bases). There are 14 residues in the CDR3. Germline V gene data show CDR1 as MNHNY and CDR2 as SVGAGI (reference sequence). Trimming removed 4 bases from V and 6 bases from J, with 15 bases in between. CDR3 region: CASSSQGGGAEAFF. The DNA for the CDR3 is TGTGCCAGCAGTTCGCAGGGAGGAGGCGCTGAAGCTTTCTTT.

The V call is TRBV27, the J call TRBJ1-2, with no clear D. This CDR3 region has 12 residues. Looked up from germline, CDR1 is MNHEY and CDR2 is SMNVEV (reference sequence). With 8 bases removed from V and 7 bases from J, the gap between germline ends came to 14 bases. The DNA for the CDR3 is TGTGCCAGCGGAACCCGAGTTTCTGGCTACACCTTC. As protein: CASGTRVSGYTF.

This chain connects TRBV7-9 to TRBJ1-5, with unresolved D. CDR3 length equals 14 residues. Trimming left V 8 bases short and J 0 bases short, with 11 bases between. The germline V gene encodes CDR1 SEHNR and CDR2 FQNEAQ (reference sequence). The CDR3 sequence is CASGGPDSNQPQHF. The CDR3 nucleotides are TGTGCCAGCGGAGGGCCCGATAGCAATCAGCCCCAGCATTTT. Based on the CDR3 plus reference TRBV7-9 and TRBJ1-5, the full variable domain is DTGVSQNPRHKITKRGQNVTFRCDPISEHNRLYWYRQTLGQGPEFLTYFQNEAQLEKSRLLSDRFSAERPKGSFSTLEIQRTEQGDSAMYLCASGGPDSNQPQHFGDGTRLSIL.

Many counts were recorded for this clonotype. The chain employs TRBV6-5 and TRBJ1-2; 8 bases fit TRBD1. J was trimmed by 4 bases and V by 2 bases; bases with no gene match: 3. The germline gives CDR1 MNHEY, CDR2 SVGAGI. The CDR3 is 14 residues long. CDR3 in amino acids: CASSYGQGSYGYTF. For the CDR3, the DNA is TGTGCCAGCAGTTACGGACAGGGTTCCTATGGCTACACCTTC.

This chain links TRBV6-2 or TRBV6-3 with TRBJ2-4, with 11 bases fitting TRBD2. The V segment lost 6 bases and the J segment 2 bases; nucleotides outside the gene matches: 12. CDR3 size: 18 residues. Germline lookup yields CDR1 MNHEY and CDR2 SVGEGT. CDR3: CASSRFNRLAGPKNIQYF. The CDR3 bases are TGTGCCAGCAGCCGATTCAACCGACTAGCGGGGCCCAAAAACATTCAGTACTTC.

This clonotype has a count of ten or more. The chain links TRBV4-3 to TRBJ2-3; 8 positions agree with TRBD2. The CDR3 is 15 amino acids. Trimming took 1 base from V and 1 from J; bases not matched to a gene: 1. The germline V gene has CDR1 LGHNA and CDR2 YSLEER. CDR3 loop: CASSQATSGTDTQYF. CDR3 DNA: TGCGCCAGCAGCCAAGCGACTAGCGGCACAGATACGCAGTATTTT.

This clonotype was seen repeatedly, ten times or more. The V call is TRBV13, the J call TRBJ1-2, with 11 bases identical to TRBD1. Germline assignment: CDR1 PRHDT and CDR2 FYEKMQ (reference sequence). This CDR3 has 15 amino acids. Germline trimming cut 5 bases from V and 7 bases from J; bases unmatched to any gene: 9. Here the CDR3 DNA reads TGTGCCAGCAGCGGCCGGACAGGGGGCTTCGGTGGCTACACCTTC. It codes for CASSGRTGGFGGYTF. Variable domain in full (rest from reference TRBV13 and TRBJ1-2): AAGVIQSPRHLIKEKRETATLKCYPIPRHDTVYWYQQGPGQDPQFLISFYEKMQSDKGSIPDRFSAQQFSDYHSELNMSSLELGDSALYFCASSGRTGGFGGYTFGSGTRLTVV.